A single sample gave rise to the 31 T cell receptor beta chains below, sequenced in a study of cytomegalovirus exposure and HLA in healthy donors. Researchers ran the PCR with 60 Vbeta and 13 Jbeta primers. Data came from immunoSEQ multiplex PCR; TCRdb stores just in-frame clones and leaves some out. The sample contains 150,000 to 200,000 clones, around 64% of which appear only once. The sample comprised PBMCs. These receptors all stem from a woman aged 25 to 45 in good health and CMV-seronegative.

This clone was observed a handful of times. The chain has TRBV6-5 and TRBJ2-1; the D gene is possibly TRBD1 (6 bases). V was shortened by 0 bases and J by 9 bases, with 15 bases between the two germline ends. CDR3 size: 15 residues. Germline CDR1 and CDR2: MNHEY and SVGAGI. The CDR3 region is CASSYSRGGTVEQFF. CDR3 nucleotides: TGTGCCAGCAGTTACTCGCGTGGGGGCACGGTTGAGCAGTTCTTC.

This clone has more than one count but fewer than ten. The V call is TRBV9, the J call TRBJ1-2; 12 nucleotides match TRBD1. Germline values: CDR1 SGDLS, CDR2 YYNGEE. With 0 bases clipped from V and 0 bases from J, the junction kept 3 bases outside the gene matches. The CDR3 is 17 amino acids. Written as DNA, the CDR3 is TGTGCCAGCAGCGTAGGAAGGGACAGGGGGCCTAACTATGGCTACACCTTC. This sequence encodes CASSVGRDRGPNYGYTF. The complete variable domain, with remaining parts taken from reference TRBV9 and TRBJ1-2, reads DSGVTQTPKHLITATGQRVTLRCSPRSGDLSVYWYQQSLDQGLQFLIQYYNGEERAKGNILERFSAQQFPDLHSELNLSSLELGDSALYFCASSVGRDRGPNYGYTFGSGTRLTVV.

The rearrangement joins TRBV18 to TRBJ2-7; the D is unclear. The V and J ends lost 5 bases and 1 base respectively, with 9 bases between them. The germline CDR1 and CDR2 sequences are KGHSH and LQKENI. CDR3 length: 13 residues. The DNA for the CDR3 is TGTGCCAGCTCAAGAACATTTTCCTACGAGCAGTACTTC. Its translation: CASSRTFSYEQYF. Filled out from reference TRBV18 and TRBJ2-7, the complete variable domain reads NAGVMQNPRHLVRRRGQEARLRCSPMKGHSHVYWYRQLPEEGLKFMVYLQKENIIDESGMPKERFSAEFPKEGPSILRIQQVVRGDSAAYFCASSRTFSYEQYFGPGTRLTVT.

This chain joins TRBV7-6 and TRBJ2-1, with 10 bases that match TRBD2. With 1 base clipped from V and 8 bases from J, the junction kept 5 bases outside the gene matches. Germline lookup yields CDR1 SGHVS and CDR2 FNYEAQ. This CDR3 contains 15 residues. This CDR3 reads CASSLGSGGFYEQFF. The CDR3 region has the DNA TGTGCCAGCAGCTTAGGTAGCGGGGGGTTTTATGAGCAGTTCTTC.

CDR3 sequence (DNA): TGTGCCAGCAGTGAACCGGGACAGGGTGGCAATGAGCAGTTCTTC. Translated, it gives CASSEPGQGGNEQFF. This sequence joins TRBV2 and TRBJ2-1, with TRBD1 matching over 9 bases. Losses at the gene ends were 2 bases for V and 6 bases for J; bases not matched to a gene: 5. The CDR3 is made up of 15 amino acids. Looked up from germline, CDR1 is SNHLY and CDR2 is FYNNEI. Drawing the rest from reference TRBV2 and TRBJ2-1, the complete variable domain is EPEVTQTPSHQVTQMGQEVILRCVPISNHLYFYWYRQILGQKVEFLVSFYNNEISEKSEIFDDQFSVERPDGSNFTLKIRSTKLEDSAMYFCASSEPGQGGNEQFFGPGTRLTVL.

The chain couples TRBV28 to TRBJ1-4; D gene ambiguous. Germline CDR1 and CDR2: MDHEN and SYDVKM. V shed 3 bases and J shed 4 bases, with 9 bases lying between them. The CDR3 runs 14 residues. The CDR3 region is CASSLIRSNEKLFF. The DNA of the CDR3 is TGTGCCAGCAGTTTGATAAGGAGTAATGAAAAACTGTTTTTT.

This clone occurred once. V gene TRBV27 combines with J gene TRBJ1-1, with D possibly being TRBD1 (6 bases). With 5 bases removed from V and 2 bases from J, the gap between germline ends came to 15 bases. Germline V gene lookup returns CDR1 MNHEY and CDR2 SMNVEV (reference sequence). This CDR3 spans 15 amino acids. CDR3 region: CASSPRTGFNTEAFF. The CDR3 DNA follows: TGTGCCAGCAGTCCCCGAACAGGGTTTAACACTGAAGCTTTCTTT.

This chain uses TRBV9 with TRBJ2-1, with 11 bases fitting TRBD2. Unmatched junction bases numbered 3, after V lost 4 bases and J lost 3 bases. The CDR3 consists of 15 residues. Germline CDR1 reads SGDLS; CDR2 reads YYNGEE. The CDR3 here is CASSSGLAGYNEQFF. CDR3 in DNA: TGTGCCAGCAGCTCAGGACTAGCGGGCTACAATGAGCAGTTCTTC.

The genes are TRBV25-1 and TRBJ2-1; TRBD2 might be the D (6 bases). This CDR3 has 14 amino acids. Germline loops: CDR1 MGHDK, CDR2 SYGVNS. V was cut by 2 bases and J by 5 bases, with 10 bases left in between. CDR3 DNA: TGTGCCAGCAGTGAACCGGGGACTCACAATGAGCAGTTCTTC. It encodes CASSEPGTHNEQFF.

The rearrangement uses TRBV7-9 and TRBJ1-1, with 9 bases identical to TRBD1. V lost 5 bases and J lost 8; bases outside the gene matches: 12. Germline V gene sequence: CDR1 SEHNR, CDR2 FQNEAQ (reference sequence). The CDR3 consists of 15 residues. CDR3 amino acids: CASSTGTGRPSEAFF. The CDR3 region has the DNA TGTGCCAGCAGCACGGGGACAGGGAGGCCCTCCGAAGCTTTCTTT.

This clone was found once. The chain combines TRBV25-1 with TRBJ2-1; TRBD1 aligns across 8 bases. The CDR3 spans 17 residues. CDR1 is MGHDK, CDR2 SYGVNS, per germline. With V trimmed by 2 bases and J by 9 bases, 15 bases remained unmatched. CDR3 region: CASSEILGDRLSGEQFF. DNA of the CDR3: TGTGCCAGCAGTGAAATTTTGGGGGACAGGCTTTCGGGTGAGCAGTTCTTC.

In this sample, this clone turned up once. The V call is TRBV30, the J call TRBJ2-7; the match to TRBD1 covers 7 bases. Germline CDR1 reads GTSNPN; CDR2 reads SVGIG (reference sequence). The CDR3 sequence is 13 residues long. J gave up 6 bases and V 3 bases, and 8 bases lay outside the gene matches. CDR3 protein: CAWRHNRGGEQYF. In nucleotides, the CDR3 is TGTGCCTGGAGACACAACAGGGGTGGCGAGCAGTACTTC.

V usage is TRBV5-1 and J usage is TRBJ2-7, with 12 bases that match TRBD2. The CDR3 is 15 residues long. Germline CDR1 and CDR2: SGHRS and YFSETQ. V was pared by 0 bases and J by 2 bases, with 0 bases of the junction left unmatched. The CDR3 here is CASSLGLAGAYEQYF. The CDR3 nucleotides read TGCGCCAGCAGCTTGGGACTAGCGGGAGCCTACGAGCAGTACTTC. Full variable domain (outside the CDR3, taken from reference TRBV5-1 and TRBJ2-7): KAGVTQTPRYLIKTRGQQVTLSCSPISGHRSVSWYQQTPGQGLQFLFEYFSETQRNKGNFPGRFSGRQFSNSRSEMNVSTLELGDSALYLCASSLGLAGAYEQYFGPGTRLTVT.

The chain joins TRBV28 to TRBJ2-5; D possibly corresponds to TRBD1 (7 bases). The CDR3 has 15 residues. The V end was cut by 4 bases, the J end by 5 bases, with 17 bases between. Germline loops: CDR1 MDHEN, CDR2 SYDVKM. The chain's CDR3 is CASSSPRGVGETQYF. Written as DNA, the CDR3 is TGTGCCAGCAGTTCCCCCAGGGGGGTTGGCGAGACCCAGTACTTC.

This clone appeared a single time. The V call is TRBV18, the J call TRBJ2-2; 8 nucleotides line up with TRBD1. Trimming at V came to 2 bases and at J to 5 bases, leaving 4 bases not matched to a gene. This CDR3 contains 15 residues. The germline CDR1 and CDR2 sequences are KGHSH and LQKENI. The CDR3 bases are TGTGCCAGCTCACCAATGGGACAGGAAACCGGGGAGCTGTTTTTT. Protein sequence: CASSPMGQETGELFF.

This chain joins TRBV4-3 and TRBJ1-2; TRBD1 matches at 7 bases. From germline, CDR1 is LGHNA and CDR2 YSLEER. The CDR3 covers 14 residues. V lost 3 bases to trimming and J lost 2 bases; unmatched junction nucleotides: 3. The CDR3 reads CASSQDRLNYGYTF. The CDR3 DNA is TGCGCCAGCAGCCAGGACAGGCTAAACTATGGCTACACCTTC.

This clone has a single count. The V gene is TRBV28, the J gene TRBJ1-1; no clear D. Per germline, CDR1 MDHEN and CDR2 SYDVKM. The CDR3 consists of 11 residues. Deletions cut 5 bases from V and 8 bases from J, with 9 bases between. The CDR3 coding sequence is TGTGCCAGCAGTCCTAAGAGAGAAGCTTTCTTT. It codes for CASSPKREAFF. Drawing the rest from reference TRBV28 and TRBJ1-1, the complete variable domain is DVKVTQSSRYLVKRTGEKVFLECVQDMDHENMFWYRQDPGLGLRLIYFSYDVKMKEKGDIPEGYSVSREKKERFSLILESASTNQTSMYLCASSPKREAFFGQGTRLTVV.

The chain carries TRBV4-1 and TRBJ2-3; TRBD2 might be the D (6 bases). V lost 7 bases to trimming and J lost 1 base, with 15 bases between them. Germline V gene sequence: CDR1 MGHRA, CDR2 YSYEKL. There are 15 residues in the CDR3. Here the CDR3 reads CASTITGTGTDTQYF. The CDR3 coding sequence is TGCGCCAGCACGATTACCGGGACTGGCACAGATACGCAGTATTTT.

The genes are TRBV29-1 and TRBJ2-3; 9 nucleotides agree with TRBD2. Germline V gene lookup returns CDR1 SQVTM and CDR2 ANQGSEA. This CDR3 has 17 residues. The junction had 8 bases not matched to a gene; V was cut back by 0 bases and J by 1 base. The CDR3 loop reads CSVEDGRGGGGTDTQYF. The DNA for the CDR3 is TGCAGCGTTGAAGATGGGCGGGGGGGAGGGGGCACAGATACGCAGTATTTT.

This clone was seen more than once but under ten times. This chain joins TRBV5-6 and TRBJ1-4; D is ambiguous. The CDR3 contains 13 residues. CDR1 is SGHDT, CDR2 YYEEEE, per germline. Trimming took 4 bases from V and 8 from J, leaving 12 bases between them. CDR3: CASSNYLEEKLFF. The CDR3 bases are TGTGCCAGCAGCAACTACCTCGAGGAAAAACTGTTTTTT. Looking up the rest from reference TRBV5-6 and TRBJ1-4 gives the full variable domain: DAGVTQSPTHLIKTRGQQVTLRCSPKSGHDTVSWYQQALGQGPQFIFQYYEEEERQRGNFPDRFSGHQFPNYSSELNVNALLLGDSALYLCASSNYLEEKLFFGSGTQLSVL.

The chain links TRBV4-1 to TRBJ2-5, with D perhaps matching TRBD2 (6 bases). The germline V and J ends were trimmed by 4 bases and 0 bases, with 9 bases remaining between them. Germline-derived CDR1 and CDR2 are MGHRA and YSYEKL. This CDR3 comprises 14 residues. The CDR3 loop is CASSRGGNQETQYF. CDR3 coding DNA: TGCGCCAGCAGCCGCGGCGGGAACCAAGAGACCCAGTACTTC.

The V gene is TRBV19, the J gene TRBJ2-3; D uncertain. Trimming shortened V by 6 bases and J by 0 bases, and 4 bases separated the two germline ends. Germline-derived CDR1 and CDR2 are LNHDA and SQIVND (reference sequence). The CDR3 runs 12 residues. CDR3 sequence (DNA): TGTGCCAGTAGCCATAGCACAGATACGCAGTATTTT. Translated, it gives CASSHSTDTQYF.

The J gene is TRBJ1-1, the V gene TRBV15, with D possibly TRBD1 on 5 matching bases. The V end lost 1 base, the J end lost 0 bases, and 15 bases lay between the germline ends. The CDR3 is 17 amino acids. Germline CDR1 and CDR2: LNHNV and YYDKDF (reference sequence). The CDR3: CATSRAGGGPMNTEAFF. The CDR3 DNA sequence: TGTGCCACCAGCAGAGCGGGGGGGGGACCTATGAACACTGAAGCTTTCTTT.

This clone was seen only a few times. The chain combines TRBV2 with TRBJ2-7; D gene ambiguous. V gave up 4 bases and J gave up 0 bases, with 7 bases separating them. Germline values: CDR1 SNHLY, CDR2 FYNNEI. The CDR3 has 13 amino acids. The CDR3 loop is CASSGSSSYEQYF. The CDR3 nucleotides read TGTGCCAGCAGTGGTAGCAGCTCCTACGAGCAGTACTTC. The full variable domain, in which reference TRBV2 and TRBJ2-7 provide the parts outside the CDR3, is EPEVTQTPSHQVTQMGQEVILRCVPISNHLYFYWYRQILGQKVEFLVSFYNNEISEKSEIFDDQFSVERPDGSNFTLKIRSTKLEDSAMYFCASSGSSSYEQYFGPGTRLTVT.

The V gene is TRBV4-2, the J gene TRBJ1-2, with 8 bases aligning to TRBD1. The CDR3 spans 16 residues. The germline gives CDR1 LGHNA, CDR2 YNFKEQ. J lost 4 bases, V lost 0 bases, and 7 bases had no gene match. Here the CDR3 reads CASSQDEAGGGYGYTF. The DNA of the CDR3 is TGTGCCAGCAGCCAAGATGAGGCAGGGGGCGGCTATGGCTACACCTTC.

The V gene is TRBV19, the J gene TRBJ1-5, with D uncertain. Germline V gene sequence: CDR1 LNHDA, CDR2 SQIVND (reference sequence). The CDR3 has 15 residues. Deletions cut 3 bases from V and 3 bases from J, with 12 bases between. This chain's CDR3 is CASSMGGPLNQPQHF. The CDR3 nucleotides read TGTGCCAGTAGTATGGGAGGACCACTCAATCAGCCCCAGCATTTT.

The chain couples TRBV28 to TRBJ2-2, with a tentative D call TRBD1 (6 bases). The CDR3 runs 16 residues. Germline CDR1 MDHEN, CDR2 SYDVKM. The V end was cut by 5 bases, the J end by 0 bases, with 13 bases between. The DNA of the CDR3 is TGTGCCAGCAGTCAACCGACAGGCCCGAACACCGGGGAGCTGTTTTTT. Its protein is CASSQPTGPNTGELFF.

This chain connects TRBV5-4 to TRBJ2-7, with TRBD2 identical over 9 bases. The junction had 9 bases not matched to a gene; V was cut back by 0 bases and J by 2 bases. There are 17 residues in the CDR3. Germline values: CDR1 SGHNT, CDR2 YYREEE (reference sequence). The CDR3 DNA reads as TGTGCCAGCAGCTTGGGGGGGGGCCTAGCGGGAACCTACGAGCAGTACTTC. It specifies CASSLGGGLAGTYEQYF.

The rearrangement uses TRBV7-2 and TRBJ1-4, with 7 bases fitting TRBD1. CDR1 SGHTA and CDR2 FQGNSA come from the germline V gene. Trimming took 5 bases from V and 5 from J; bases not matched to a gene: 8. CDR3 size: 15 residues. CDR3 bases: TGTGCCAGCAGCCTAAGGGGGCGCGGGAATGAAAAACTGTTTTTT. Residues: CASSLRGRGNEKLFF. The full variable domain, rest sourced from reference TRBV7-2 and TRBJ1-4, is GAGVSQSPSNKVTEKGKDVELRCDPISGHTALYWYRQSLGQGLEFLIYFQGNSAPDKSGLPSDRFSAERTGGSVSTLTIQRTQQEDSAVYLCASSLRGRGNEKLFFGSGTQLSVL.

The V gene is TRBV29-1, the J gene TRBJ2-2; D uncertain. This CDR3 is 14 amino acids long. Germline V lookup: CDR1 SQVTM, CDR2 ANQGSEA. V shed 1 base and J shed 6 bases, with 12 bases lying between them. CDR3 nucleotide sequence: TGCAGCGTTGAAGTGGGCCTTAACGCCGGGGAGCTGTTTTTT. Protein: CSVEVGLNAGELFF.

This clone was observed a single time. The chain is built from TRBV29-1 and TRBJ2-1, with D uncertain. Trimming left V 1 base short and J 3 bases short, with 10 bases between. This CDR3 contains 14 residues. CDR1 and CDR2 from the germline V gene are SQVTM and ANQGSEA. The CDR3 nucleotides are TGCAGCGTTGAAGGCACGTTCGGCTACAATGAGCAGTTCTTC. Protein sequence: CSVEGTFGYNEQFF.